A single sample is the source of the 3 T cell receptor beta chains below, sequenced in a study of high-grade serous ovarian cancer treatment subgroups. The tumor samples were collected prior to definitive surgery or chemotherapy. Assay used: immunoSEQ multiplex PCR; TCRdb lists only in-frame clones, some missing. The sample shows roughly 3,000 clones, more than 65% of them seen only once. What was sequenced was tumor tissue. The receptors here all came from a human donor with high-grade serous ovarian cancer.

This clone was detected only a few times. The genes are TRBV7-9 and TRBJ2-1; D gene unclear. This CDR3 is built from 11 residues. Germline V gene lookup returns CDR1 SEHNR and CDR2 FQNEAQ (reference sequence). Trimming pared 5 bases from V and 9 bases from J, leaving 8 bases between. CDR3 region: CASSLPVEQFF. CDR3 sequence (DNA): TGTGCCAGCAGCCTTCCTGTTGAGCAGTTCTTC.

The chain links TRBV7-3 to TRBJ2-3, with TRBD2 as a possible D gene (6 bases). V shed 1 base and J shed 0 bases, with 8 bases lying between them. Germline V gene lookup returns CDR1 SGHTA and CDR2 FQGTGA. This CDR3 is 15 amino acids long. CDR3 in amino acids: CASSLMGGSTDTQYF. The CDR3 nucleotides are TGTGCCAGCAGCTTAATGGGGGGAAGCACAGATACGCAGTATTTT.

The chain is built from TRBV14 and TRBJ2-5; 10 bases fit TRBD1. There are 16 residues in the CDR3. J gave up 3 bases and V 4 bases, and 8 bases lay outside the gene matches. Germline CDR1 reads SGHDN; CDR2 reads FVKESK. The CDR3 DNA follows: TGTGCCAGCAGCCCCTGGCGGGGGACAGGGGAAGAGACCCAGTACTTC. This codes for CASSPWRGTGEETQYF.